This T cell receptor (beta chain) derives from a study of cytomegalovirus exposure and HLA in healthy donors. Overall study results and limits: Cytomegalovirus association was listed for under 200 TCR beta chains.

The donors were part of the validation cohort of 120 subjects. That cohort was separate from the first cohort, which comprised 550 to 750 subjects. Method: immunoSEQ multiplex PCR; TCRdb's copy keeps in-frame clones and lacks some. The sample comprises 100,000 to 150,000 clones, around 94% of which are singletons, and around 1.2% rests with the top ten. Regarding this clone: The antigen is not known.

Germline CDR1 SGHTA, CDR2 FQGNSA. This CDR3 comprises 15 residues. Trimming removed 2 bases from V and 6 bases from J, with 14 bases in between. Input material: PBMCs. The TCR comes from a woman in her late teens or twenties in good health and CMV-seronegative. The chain couples TRBV7-2 to TRBJ1-5; D unclear. CDR3 in DNA: TGTGCCAGCAGCTTATATTCCCGGCGAGGTCAGCCCCAGCATTTT. It encodes CASSLYSRRGQPQHF.